Sequencing of this T cell receptor (beta chain) was carried out in a study of shared clonotypes between healthy human individuals. In the study overall: The people who gave samples were a couple of women and a few men aged 18 to 49.

The CDR3 covers 16 residues. Germline V gene data show CDR1 as KGHSH and CDR2 as LQKENI. Unmatched junction bases numbered 9, after V lost 0 bases and J lost 5 bases. Study-wide findings and caveats: It was the few donors that limited the genetic and exposure-history diversity represented.

As for this clone: Its antigen is not known.

Unsorted PBMC DNA underwent sequencing on ten immunoSEQ deep assay plates. In the authors' methods: Because ImmunoSEQ provided only junction sequences with no quality scores, the filtering differed. The repertoire was sequenced with immunoSEQ multiplex PCR; TCRdb's copy has only in-frame clones and lacks some. The D gene and trimming were derived from the DNA, and the V and J assignments and clone size from that table. Of approximately 500,000 clones listed, around 80% are singletons. The V and J genes are TRBV18 and TRBJ1-1, with 7 bases fitting TRBD1. Sequenced material: PBMCs. This receptor was identified in a woman in her forties in good health. Some clones in this sample may be carry-over from other donors' samples. For the CDR3, the DNA is TGTGCCAGCTCACCACCGGGGGTGCCAGGGGGGACTGAAGCTTTCTTT. It translates to CASSPPGVPGGTEAFF.